This record concerns one T cell receptor beta chain sequence. Per germline, CDR1 MNHEY and CDR2 SMNVEV (reference sequence). The V and J ends lost 3 bases and 1 base respectively, with 15 bases between them. The CDR3 spans 16 residues. These data originate in a study of blood T cell repertoires in COVID-19. For the study at large: The United States, Italy and Spain provided the acute and convalescent COVID-19 samples.

Generated by immunoSEQ multiplex PCR, the TCRdb table keeps only in-frame clones and is missing some. This repertoire shows about 150,000 clones, roughly 84% found once; its top ten account for about 7%. Sequenced sample: peripheral blood. This TCR came from a man aged 50 or older with active or convalescent COVID-19. J is TRBJ1-2 and V is TRBV27; D unresolved. The CDR3 DNA reads as TGTGCCAGCAGTTTCTTTAGCACGGGTAATAACTATGGCTACACCTTC. This translates into CASSFFSTGNNYGYTF.